The rows below give T cell receptor beta chains drawn from one sample of a study of blood T cells in healthy people across ages. TCRdb reprocessed the 5' RACE reads with MiXCR, giving one entry per CDR3 protein. The table records over a million distinct CDR3 sequences, 40% to 45% of them present only once. The sequencing input was blood. The receptors were gathered from a woman aged 55-70 years in good health. Each CDR3 is given with its conserved first and last residue. A D gene is named only where the DNA matches it firmly. Size tells how often a clone was seen (once, few, many) or the class of an expanded clone, and some rows leave it out.

CDR3aa: CASSLAGTGKETQYF
CDR3nt: TGTGCCAGCAGCTTAGCGGGGACAGGGAAAGAGACCCAGTACTTC
j_gene: TRBJ2-5
abundance: few
d_gene: TRBD1
v_gene: TRBV7-6

CDR3aa: CSVGGQGATNYGYTF
CDR3nt: TGCAGCGTTGGAGGACAGGGGGCGACTAACTATGGCTACACCTTC
j_gene: TRBJ1-2
abundance: few
d_gene: TRBD1
v_gene: TRBV29-1

CDR3aa: CASSYSPDYEQYF
CDR3nt: TGTGCCAGCAGTTACAGTCCCGATTACGAGCAGTACTTC
j_gene: TRBJ2-7
abundance: NA
d_gene: NA
v_gene: TRBV6-2/TRBV6-3

CDR3aa: CASSQESYNSPLHF
CDR3nt: TGTGCCAGCAGCCAAGAGAGTTATAATTCACCCCTCCACTTT
j_gene: TRBJ1-6
abundance: few
d_gene: NA
v_gene: TRBV14

CDR3aa: CASSLQIGEAFF
CDR3nt: TGTGCCAGCAGTTTACAGATCGGTGAAGCTTTCTTT
j_gene: TRBJ1-1
abundance: NA
d_gene: NA
v_gene: TRBV28

CDR3aa: CASSPGTSGSRVDTQYF
CDR3nt: TGTGCCAGCAGTCCCGGGACTAGCGGGTCTAGAGTAGATACGCAGTATTTT
j_gene: TRBJ2-3
abundance: NA
d_gene: TRBD2
v_gene: TRBV12-3/TRBV12-4

CDR3aa: CASSFRARQVNEQFF
CDR3nt: TGTGCCAGCAGCTTTCGCGCTAGACAGGTGAATGAGCAGTTCTTC
j_gene: TRBJ2-1
abundance: NA
d_gene: NA
v_gene: TRBV7-2

CDR3aa: CASTQNTGETQYF
CDR3nt: TGTGCCAGCACCCAAAACACGGGAGAGACCCAGTACTTC
j_gene: TRBJ2-5
abundance: few
d_gene: NA
v_gene: TRBV6-6

CDR3aa: CASSDYERLASYEQYF
CDR3nt: TGTGCCAGCAGCGATTACGAGCGCCTAGCGTCCTACGAGCAGTACTTC
j_gene: TRBJ2-7
abundance: few
d_gene: NA
v_gene: TRBV7-2

CDR3aa: CSARVEPPGPRTRQKETQYF
CDR3nt: TGCAGTGCTAGAGTGGAGCCCCCGGGACCTCGTACGAGACAAAAAGAGACCCAGTACTTC
j_gene: TRBJ2-5
abundance: few
d_gene: NA
v_gene: TRBV20-1

CDR3aa: CASRPGLAIDQETQYF
CDR3nt: TGTGCCAGCAGGCCGGGACTAGCGATAGACCAAGAGACCCAGTACTTC
j_gene: TRBJ2-5
abundance: NA
d_gene: TRBD2
v_gene: TRBV12-3/TRBV12-4

CDR3aa: CATSPGNPYNEQFF
CDR3nt: TGTGCCACCTCGCCCGGGAATCCGTACAATGAGCAGTTCTTC
j_gene: TRBJ2-1
abundance: NA
d_gene: NA
v_gene: TRBV24-1

CDR3aa: CSAGDFKPYEQYF
CDR3nt: TGCAGTGCTGGGGACTTCAAACCCTACGAGCAGTACTTC
j_gene: TRBJ2-7
abundance: NA
d_gene: NA
v_gene: TRBV20-1

CDR3aa: CSARDRFGPYEQYF
CDR3nt: TGCAGTGCTAGAGATCGGTTCGGCCCCTACGAGCAGTACTTC
j_gene: TRBJ2-7
abundance: NA
d_gene: NA
v_gene: TRBV20-1

CDR3aa: CASPGTAGDEQFF
CDR3nt: TGTGCCAGCCCCGGGACAGCAGGTGATGAGCAGTTCTTC
j_gene: TRBJ2-1
abundance: NA
d_gene: TRBD1
v_gene: TRBV12-3/TRBV12-4

CDR3aa: CASSLYRAYTGELFF
CDR3nt: TGTGCCAGCAGTCTGTACAGGGCCTACACCGGGGAGCTGTTTTTT
j_gene: TRBJ2-2
abundance: NA
d_gene: NA
v_gene: TRBV27

CDR3aa: CASRPPTSGRSNEQFF
CDR3nt: TGTGCCAGCAGACCCCCGACTAGCGGGAGGTCCAATGAGCAGTTCTTC
j_gene: TRBJ2-1
abundance: NA
d_gene: TRBD2
v_gene: TRBV28

CDR3aa: CASSPQRSSYNEQFF
CDR3nt: TGTGCCAGCAGTCCCCAGAGAAGCTCCTACAATGAGCAGTTCTTC
j_gene: TRBJ2-1
abundance: NA
d_gene: NA
v_gene: TRBV6-5

CDR3aa: CSARVPGAYGYTF
CDR3nt: TGCAGTGCTAGAGTCCCAGGGGCCTATGGCTACACCTTC
j_gene: TRBJ1-2
abundance: NA
d_gene: NA
v_gene: TRBV20-1

CDR3aa: CASSSVMNTEAFF
CDR3nt: TGTGCCAGCAGTTCCGTCATGAACACTGAAGCTTTCTTT
j_gene: TRBJ1-1
abundance: NA
d_gene: NA
v_gene: TRBV27

CDR3aa: CASSPRMGSPQEQYF
CDR3nt: TGTGCCAGCTCACCACGAATGGGAAGCCCTCAAGAGCAGTACTTC
j_gene: TRBJ2-7
abundance: NA
d_gene: NA
v_gene: TRBV18

CDR3aa: CSVESGGGYNEQFF
CDR3nt: TGCAGCGTTGAAAGTGGCGGGGGCTACAATGAGCAGTTCTTC
j_gene: TRBJ2-1
abundance: NA
d_gene: TRBD2
v_gene: TRBV29-1

CDR3aa: CASSLPGLAGGTDTQYF
CDR3nt: TGTGCCAGCAGCCTACCCGGACTAGCGGGAGGGACAGATACGCAGTATTTT
j_gene: TRBJ2-3
abundance: NA
d_gene: TRBD2
v_gene: TRBV3-1

CDR3aa: CASSPVAGPPYYEQYF
CDR3nt: TGTGCCAGCAGCCCCGTAGCGGGACCTCCCTACTACGAGCAGTACTTC
j_gene: TRBJ2-7
abundance: NA
d_gene: TRBD2
v_gene: TRBV7-9